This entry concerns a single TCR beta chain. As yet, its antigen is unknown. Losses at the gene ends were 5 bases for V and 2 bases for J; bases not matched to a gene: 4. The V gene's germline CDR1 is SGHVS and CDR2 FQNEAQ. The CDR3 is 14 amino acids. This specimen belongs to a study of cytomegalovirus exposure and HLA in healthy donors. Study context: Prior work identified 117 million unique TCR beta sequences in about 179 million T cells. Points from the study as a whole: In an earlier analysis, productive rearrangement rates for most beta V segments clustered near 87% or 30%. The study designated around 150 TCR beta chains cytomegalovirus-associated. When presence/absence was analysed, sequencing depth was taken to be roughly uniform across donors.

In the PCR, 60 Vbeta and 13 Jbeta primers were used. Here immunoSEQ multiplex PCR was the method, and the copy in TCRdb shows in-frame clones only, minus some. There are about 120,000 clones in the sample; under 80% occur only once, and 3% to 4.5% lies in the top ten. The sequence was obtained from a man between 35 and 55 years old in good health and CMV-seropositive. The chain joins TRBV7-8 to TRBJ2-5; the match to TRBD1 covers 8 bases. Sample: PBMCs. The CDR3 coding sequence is TGTGCCAGCAGCCGCCGACAGGGGCAAGAGACCCAGTACTTC. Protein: CASSRRQGQETQYF.